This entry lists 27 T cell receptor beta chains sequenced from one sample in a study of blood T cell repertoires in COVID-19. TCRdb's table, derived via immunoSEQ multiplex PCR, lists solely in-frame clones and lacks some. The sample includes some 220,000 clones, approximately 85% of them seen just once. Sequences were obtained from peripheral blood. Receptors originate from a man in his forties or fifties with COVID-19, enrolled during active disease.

CDR3 amino acids: CASSLALGGTKNIQYF. The CDR3 DNA sequence: TGTGCCAGCAGCTTAGCGCTGGGGGGGACCAAAAACATTCAGTACTTC. The V and J genes are TRBV7-2 and TRBJ2-4; 7 positions match TRBD2. CDR3 length equals 16 residues. Per germline, CDR1 SGHTA and CDR2 FQGNSA. Losses at the gene ends were 0 bases for V and 2 bases for J; bases not matched to a gene: 4.

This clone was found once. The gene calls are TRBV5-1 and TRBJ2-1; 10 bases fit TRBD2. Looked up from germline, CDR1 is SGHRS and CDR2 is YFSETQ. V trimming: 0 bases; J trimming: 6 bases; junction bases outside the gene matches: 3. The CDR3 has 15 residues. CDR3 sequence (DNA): TGCGCCAGCAGCTTGGAAGCGGGGGGGACCAATGAGCAGTTCTTC. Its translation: CASSLEAGGTNEQFF.

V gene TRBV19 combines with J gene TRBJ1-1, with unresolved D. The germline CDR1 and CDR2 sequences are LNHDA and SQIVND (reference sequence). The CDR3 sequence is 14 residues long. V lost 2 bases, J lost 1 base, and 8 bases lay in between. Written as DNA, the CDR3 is TGTGCCAGTAGTATATTACTCACGAACACTGAAGCTTTCTTT. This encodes CASSILLTNTEAFF.

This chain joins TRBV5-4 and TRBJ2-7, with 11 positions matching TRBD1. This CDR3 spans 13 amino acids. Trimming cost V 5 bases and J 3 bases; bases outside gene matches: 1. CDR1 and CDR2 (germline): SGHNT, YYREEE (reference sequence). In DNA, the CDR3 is TGTGCCAGCAGGGGACAGGGGGTCTACGAGCAGTACTTC. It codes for CASRGQGVYEQYF.

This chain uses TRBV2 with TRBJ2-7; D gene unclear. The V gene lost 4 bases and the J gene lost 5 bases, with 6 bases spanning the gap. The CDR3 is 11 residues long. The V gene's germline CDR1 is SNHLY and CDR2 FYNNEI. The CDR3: CASSGGHEQYF. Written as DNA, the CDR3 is TGTGCCAGCAGTGGTGGGCACGAGCAGTACTTC.

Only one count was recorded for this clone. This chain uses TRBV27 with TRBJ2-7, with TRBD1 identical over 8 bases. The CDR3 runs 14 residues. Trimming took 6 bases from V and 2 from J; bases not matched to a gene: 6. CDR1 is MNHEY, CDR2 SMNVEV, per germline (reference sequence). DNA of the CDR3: TGTGCCAGCAGAGGACAGGGTTCCCCCTACGAGCAGTACTTC. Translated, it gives CASRGQGSPYEQYF.

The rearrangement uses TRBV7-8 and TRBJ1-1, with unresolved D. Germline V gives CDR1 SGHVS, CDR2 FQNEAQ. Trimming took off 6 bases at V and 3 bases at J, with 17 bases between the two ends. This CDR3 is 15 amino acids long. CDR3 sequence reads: CASRAGGFGDTEAFF. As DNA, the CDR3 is TGTGCCAGCAGGGCGGGAGGCTTTGGGGACACTGAAGCTTTCTTT.

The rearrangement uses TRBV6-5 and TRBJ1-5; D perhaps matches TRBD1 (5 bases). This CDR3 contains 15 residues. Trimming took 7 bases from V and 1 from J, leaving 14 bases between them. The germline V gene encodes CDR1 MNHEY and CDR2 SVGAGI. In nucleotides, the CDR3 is TGTGCCAGCATCACCAGGGTTGGGAGCAATCAGCCCCAGCATTTT. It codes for CASITRVGSNQPQHF.

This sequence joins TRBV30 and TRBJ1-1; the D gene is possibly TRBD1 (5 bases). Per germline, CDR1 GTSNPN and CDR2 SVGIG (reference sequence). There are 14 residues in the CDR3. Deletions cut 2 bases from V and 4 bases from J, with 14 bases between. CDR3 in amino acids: CAWSLLWGGTEAFF. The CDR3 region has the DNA TGTGCCTGGAGTCTCCTGTGGGGGGGCACTGAAGCTTTCTTT.

CDR3 sequence: CASSVGQLGDIQYF. CDR3 nucleotides: TGTGCCAGCAGCGTCGGGCAATTAGGGGACATTCAGTACTTC. The rearrangement joins TRBV9 to TRBJ2-4; D is possibly TRBD1 (5 bases). The CDR3 is made up of 14 amino acids. CDR1 is SGDLS, CDR2 YYNGEE, per germline. V lost 2 bases to trimming and J lost 8 bases, with 14 bases between them.

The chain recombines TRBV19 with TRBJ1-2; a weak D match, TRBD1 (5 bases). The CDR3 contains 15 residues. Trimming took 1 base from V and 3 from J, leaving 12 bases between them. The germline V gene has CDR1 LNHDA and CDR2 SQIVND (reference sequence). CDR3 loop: CASSIGGEQYYGYTF. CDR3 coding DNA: TGTGCCAGTAGTATAGGGGGGGAGCAGTACTATGGCTACACCTTC.

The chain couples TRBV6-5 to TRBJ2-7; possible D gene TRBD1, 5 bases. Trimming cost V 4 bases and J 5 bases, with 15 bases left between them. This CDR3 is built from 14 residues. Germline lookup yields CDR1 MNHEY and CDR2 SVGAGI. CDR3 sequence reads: CASSWVRTLDEQYF. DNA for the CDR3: TGTGCCAGCAGTTGGGTTAGGACATTGGACGAGCAGTACTTC.

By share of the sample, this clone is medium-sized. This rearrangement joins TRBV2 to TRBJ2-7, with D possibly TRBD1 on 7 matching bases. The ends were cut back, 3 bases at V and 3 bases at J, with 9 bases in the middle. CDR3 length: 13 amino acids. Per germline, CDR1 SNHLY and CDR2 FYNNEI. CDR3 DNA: TGTGCCAGCAGTGAGCGGGACAGCTACGAGCAGTACTTC. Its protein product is CASSERDSYEQYF. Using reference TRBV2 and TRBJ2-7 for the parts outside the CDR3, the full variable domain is EPEVTQTPSHQVTQMGQEVILRCVPISNHLYFYWYRQILGQKVEFLVSFYNNEISEKSEIFDDQFSVERPDGSNFTLKIRSTKLEDSAMYFCASSERDSYEQYFGPGTRLTVT.

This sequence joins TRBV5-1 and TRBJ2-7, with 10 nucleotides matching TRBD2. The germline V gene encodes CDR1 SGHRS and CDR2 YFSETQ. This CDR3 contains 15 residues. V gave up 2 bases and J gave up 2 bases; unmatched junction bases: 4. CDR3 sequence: CASSLPSGGAYEQYF. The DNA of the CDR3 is TGCGCCAGCAGCTTACCAAGCGGGGGGGCCTACGAGCAGTACTTC.

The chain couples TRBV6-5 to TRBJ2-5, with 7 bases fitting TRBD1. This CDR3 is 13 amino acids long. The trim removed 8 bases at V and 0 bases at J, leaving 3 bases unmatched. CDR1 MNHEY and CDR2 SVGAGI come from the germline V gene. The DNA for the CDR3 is TGTGCCAGCGGGGGACAGTACCAAGAGACCCAGTACTTC. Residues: CASGGQYQETQYF.

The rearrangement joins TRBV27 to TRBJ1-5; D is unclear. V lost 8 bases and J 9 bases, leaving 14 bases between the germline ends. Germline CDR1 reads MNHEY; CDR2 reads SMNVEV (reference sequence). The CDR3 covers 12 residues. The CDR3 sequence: CASGTKRRPQHF. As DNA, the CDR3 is TGTGCCAGCGGTACGAAGAGGCGGCCCCAGCATTTT.

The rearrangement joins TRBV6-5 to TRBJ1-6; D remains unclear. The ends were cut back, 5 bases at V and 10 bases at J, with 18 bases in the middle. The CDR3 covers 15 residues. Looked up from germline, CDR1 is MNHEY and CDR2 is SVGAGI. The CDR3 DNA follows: TGTGCCAGCAGTAAGACCCCACCCCGGGAATCACCCCTCCACTTT. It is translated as CASSKTPPRESPLHF.

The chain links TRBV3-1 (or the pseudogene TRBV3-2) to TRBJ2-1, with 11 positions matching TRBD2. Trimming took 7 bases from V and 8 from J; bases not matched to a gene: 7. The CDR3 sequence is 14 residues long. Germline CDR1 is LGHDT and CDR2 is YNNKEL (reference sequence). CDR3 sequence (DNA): TGTGCCAGCACAATTAGCGGGGGGGCTGATGAGCAGTTCTTC. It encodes CASTISGGADEQFF.

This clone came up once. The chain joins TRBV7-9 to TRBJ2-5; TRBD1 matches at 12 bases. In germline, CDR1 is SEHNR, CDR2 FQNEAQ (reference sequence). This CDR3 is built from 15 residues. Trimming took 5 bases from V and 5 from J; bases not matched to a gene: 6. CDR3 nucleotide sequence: TGTGCCAGCAGCGACCGGGACAGGGGGCTGGAGACCCAGTACTTC. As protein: CASSDRDRGLETQYF.

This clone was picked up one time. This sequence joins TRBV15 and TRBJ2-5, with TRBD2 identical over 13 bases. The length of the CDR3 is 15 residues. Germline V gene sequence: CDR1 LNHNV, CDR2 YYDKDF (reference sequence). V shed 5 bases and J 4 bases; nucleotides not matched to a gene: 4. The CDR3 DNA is TGTGCCACCAGCCGGACTAGCGGGGGTCGAGAGACCCAGTACTTC. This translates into CATSRTSGGRETQYF.

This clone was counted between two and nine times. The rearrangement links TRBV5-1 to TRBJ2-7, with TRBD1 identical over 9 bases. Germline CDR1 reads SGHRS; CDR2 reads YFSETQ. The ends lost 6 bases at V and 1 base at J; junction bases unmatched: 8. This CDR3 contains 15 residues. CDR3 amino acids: CASTHGTGISYEQYF. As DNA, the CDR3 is TGCGCCAGCACCCACGGGACAGGGATTTCCTACGAGCAGTACTTC.

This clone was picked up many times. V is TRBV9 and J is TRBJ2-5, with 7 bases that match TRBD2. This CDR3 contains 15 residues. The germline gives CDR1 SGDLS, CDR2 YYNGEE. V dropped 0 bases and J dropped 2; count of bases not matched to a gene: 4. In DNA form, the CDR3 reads TGTGCCAGCAGCGTAGCCGCGGGGGTGCAAGAGACCCAGTACTTC. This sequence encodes CASSVAAGVQETQYF. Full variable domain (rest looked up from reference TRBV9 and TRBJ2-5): DSGVTQTPKHLITATGQRVTLRCSPRSGDLSVYWYQQSLDQGLQFLIQYYNGEERAKGNILERFSAQQFPDLHSELNLSSLELGDSALYFCASSVAAGVQETQYFGPGTRLLVL.

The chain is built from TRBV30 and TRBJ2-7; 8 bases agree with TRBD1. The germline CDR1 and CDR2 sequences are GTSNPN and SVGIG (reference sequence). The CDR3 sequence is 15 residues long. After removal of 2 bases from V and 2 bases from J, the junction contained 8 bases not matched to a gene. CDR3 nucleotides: TGTGCCTGGAGTCCCGGACAGGGCATCGCCTACGAGCAGTACTTC. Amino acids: CAWSPGQGIAYEQYF.

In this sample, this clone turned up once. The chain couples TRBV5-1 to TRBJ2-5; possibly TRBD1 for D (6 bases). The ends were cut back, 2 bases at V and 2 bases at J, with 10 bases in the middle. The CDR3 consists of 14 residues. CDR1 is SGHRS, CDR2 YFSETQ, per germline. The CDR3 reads CASSFQGLQETQYF. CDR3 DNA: TGCGCCAGCAGCTTTCAGGGGCTTCAAGAGACCCAGTACTTC.

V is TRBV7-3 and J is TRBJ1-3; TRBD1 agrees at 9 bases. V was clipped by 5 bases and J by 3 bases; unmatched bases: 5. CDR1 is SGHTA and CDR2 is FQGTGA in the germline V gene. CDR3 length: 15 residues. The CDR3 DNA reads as TGTGCCAGCAGCACACAGGGGGCAATTGGAAACACCATATATTTT. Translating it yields CASSTQGAIGNTIYF. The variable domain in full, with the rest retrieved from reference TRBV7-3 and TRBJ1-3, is GAGVSQTPSNKVTEKGKYVELRCDPISGHTALYWYRQSLGQGPEFLIYFQGTGAADDSGLPNDRFFAVRPEGSVSTLKIQRTERGDSAVYLCASSTQGAIGNTIYFGEGSWLTVV.

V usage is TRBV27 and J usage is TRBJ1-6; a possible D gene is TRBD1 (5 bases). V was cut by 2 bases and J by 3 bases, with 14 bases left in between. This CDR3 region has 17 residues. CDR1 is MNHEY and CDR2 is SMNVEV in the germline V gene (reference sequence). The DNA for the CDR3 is TGTGCCAGCAGTTTAGACAGCAACCTCTTCTATAATTCACCCCTCCACTTT. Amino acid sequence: CASSLDSNLFYNSPLHF.

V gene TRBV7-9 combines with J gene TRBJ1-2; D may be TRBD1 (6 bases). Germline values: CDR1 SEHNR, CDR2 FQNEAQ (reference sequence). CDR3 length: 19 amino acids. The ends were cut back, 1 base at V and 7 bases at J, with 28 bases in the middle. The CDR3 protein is CASSLGERDPGGRRGGYTF. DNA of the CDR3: TGTGCCAGCAGCTTAGGGGAACGGGACCCTGGGGGCCGCCGTGGTGGCTACACCTTC.